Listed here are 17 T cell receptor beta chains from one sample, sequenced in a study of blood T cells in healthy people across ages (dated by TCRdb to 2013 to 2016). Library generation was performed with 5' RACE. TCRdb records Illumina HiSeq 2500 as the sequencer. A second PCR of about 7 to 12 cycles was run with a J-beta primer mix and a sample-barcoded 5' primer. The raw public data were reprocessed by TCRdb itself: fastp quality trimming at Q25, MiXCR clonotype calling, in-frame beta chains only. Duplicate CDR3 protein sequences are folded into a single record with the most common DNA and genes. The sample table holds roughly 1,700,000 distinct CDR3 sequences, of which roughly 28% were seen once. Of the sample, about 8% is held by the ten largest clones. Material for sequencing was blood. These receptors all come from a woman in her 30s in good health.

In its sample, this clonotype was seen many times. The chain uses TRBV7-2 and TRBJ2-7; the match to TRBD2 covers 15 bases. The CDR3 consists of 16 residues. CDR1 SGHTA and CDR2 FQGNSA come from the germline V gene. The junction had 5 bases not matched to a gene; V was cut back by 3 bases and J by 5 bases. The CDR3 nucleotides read TGTGCCAGCAGCTTCTGGACTAGCGGGAGGGGAAACGAGCAGTACTTC. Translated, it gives CASSFWTSGRGNEQYF.

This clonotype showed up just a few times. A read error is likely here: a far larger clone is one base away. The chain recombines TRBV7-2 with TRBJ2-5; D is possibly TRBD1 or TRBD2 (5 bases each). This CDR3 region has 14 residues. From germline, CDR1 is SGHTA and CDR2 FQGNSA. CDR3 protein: CAGSLGGGQETQYF. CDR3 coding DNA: TGTGCCGGCAGCTTAGGTGGGGGCCAAGAGACCCAGTACTTC.

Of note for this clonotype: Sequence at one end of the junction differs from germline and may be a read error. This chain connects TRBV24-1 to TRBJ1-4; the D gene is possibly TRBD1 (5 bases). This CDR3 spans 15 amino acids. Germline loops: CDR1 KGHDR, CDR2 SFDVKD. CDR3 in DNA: TGTACCACCAACGGGGGACTAACAACTAATGAAAAACTGTTTTTT. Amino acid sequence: CTTNGGLTTNEKLFF.

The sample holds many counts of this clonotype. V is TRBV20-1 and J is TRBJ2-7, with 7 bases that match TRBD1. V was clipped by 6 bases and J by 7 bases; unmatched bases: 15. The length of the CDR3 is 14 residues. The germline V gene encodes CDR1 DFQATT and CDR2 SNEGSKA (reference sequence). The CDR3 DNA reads TGCAGTGCCCGAACACCGGGACAGCTGGTTGAGCAGTACTTC. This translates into CSARTPGQLVEQYF.

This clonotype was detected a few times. The CDR3 DNA sequence: TGTGCTAGTGGTCCAACACCGTCCGGGAACACTGAAGCTTTCTTT. Amino acid sequence: CASGPTPSGNTEAFF. The chain links TRBV12-5 to TRBJ1-1; no reliable D call. The CDR3 spans 15 residues. Trimming removed 5 bases from V and 1 base from J, with 14 bases in between. Germline V gene lookup returns CDR1 LGHNT and CDR2 FRNRAP.

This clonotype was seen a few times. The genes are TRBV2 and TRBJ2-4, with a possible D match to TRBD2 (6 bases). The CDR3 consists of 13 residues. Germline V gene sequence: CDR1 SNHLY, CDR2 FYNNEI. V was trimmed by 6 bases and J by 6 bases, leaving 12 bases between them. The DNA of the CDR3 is TGTGCCAGCAGACGGGAGACAAGAAACATTCAGTACTTC. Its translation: CASRRETRNIQYF. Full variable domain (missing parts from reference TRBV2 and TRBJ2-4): EPEVTQTPSHQVTQMGQEVILRCVPISNHLYFYWYRQILGQKVEFLVSFYNNEISEKSEIFDDQFSVERPDGSNFTLKIRSTKLEDSAMYFCASRRETRNIQYFGAGTRLSVL.

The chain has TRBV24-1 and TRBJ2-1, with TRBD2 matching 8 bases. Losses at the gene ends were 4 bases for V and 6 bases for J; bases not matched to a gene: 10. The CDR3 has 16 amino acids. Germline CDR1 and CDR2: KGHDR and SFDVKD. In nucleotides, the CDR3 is TGTGCCACCAGTGACCTGGACGGGACTAGTAGCAATGAGCAGTTCTTC. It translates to CATSDLDGTSSNEQFF.

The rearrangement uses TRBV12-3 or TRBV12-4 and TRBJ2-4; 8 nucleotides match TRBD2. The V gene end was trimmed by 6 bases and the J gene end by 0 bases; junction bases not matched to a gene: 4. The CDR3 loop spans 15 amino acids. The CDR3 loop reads CASRERGPAKNIQYF. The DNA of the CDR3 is TGTGCCAGCAGAGAGCGGGGGCCAGCCAAAAACATTCAGTACTTC.

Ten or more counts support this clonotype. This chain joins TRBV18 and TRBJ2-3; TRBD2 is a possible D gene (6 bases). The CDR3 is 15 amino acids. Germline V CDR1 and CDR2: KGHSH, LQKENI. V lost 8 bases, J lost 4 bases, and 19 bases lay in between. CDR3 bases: TGTGCCAGCAGCCCCGGGACTGGTGGGGCAGATACGCAGTATTTT. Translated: CASSPGTGGADTQYF.

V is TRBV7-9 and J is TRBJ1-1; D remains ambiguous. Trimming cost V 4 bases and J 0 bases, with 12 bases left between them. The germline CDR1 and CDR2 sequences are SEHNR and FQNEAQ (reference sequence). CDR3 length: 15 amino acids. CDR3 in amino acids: CASSSRWTVNTEAFF. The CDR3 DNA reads TGTGCCAGCAGCTCCAGGTGGACGGTGAACACTGAAGCTTTCTTT.

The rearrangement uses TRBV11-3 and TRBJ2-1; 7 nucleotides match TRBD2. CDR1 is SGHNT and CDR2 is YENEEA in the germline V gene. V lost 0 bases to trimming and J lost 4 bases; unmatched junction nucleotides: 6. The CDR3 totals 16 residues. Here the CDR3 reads CASSLDGREWYNEQFF. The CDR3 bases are TGTGCCAGCAGCTTAGATGGGCGGGAGTGGTACAATGAGCAGTTCTTC.

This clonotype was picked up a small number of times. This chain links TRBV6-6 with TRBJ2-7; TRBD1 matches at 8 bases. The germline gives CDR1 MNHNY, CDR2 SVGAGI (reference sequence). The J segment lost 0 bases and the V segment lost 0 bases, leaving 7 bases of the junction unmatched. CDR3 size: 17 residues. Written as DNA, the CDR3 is TGTGCCAGCAGTTACTCACCGGACAGGGTTGGCTCCTACGAGCAGTACTTC. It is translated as CASSYSPDRVGSYEQYF.

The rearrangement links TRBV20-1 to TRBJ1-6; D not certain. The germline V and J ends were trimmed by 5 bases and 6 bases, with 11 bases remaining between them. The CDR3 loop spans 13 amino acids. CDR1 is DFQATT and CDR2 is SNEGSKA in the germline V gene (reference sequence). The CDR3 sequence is CSAESGINSPLHF. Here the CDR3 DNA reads TGCAGTGCTGAGTCCGGGATTAATTCACCCCTCCACTTT.

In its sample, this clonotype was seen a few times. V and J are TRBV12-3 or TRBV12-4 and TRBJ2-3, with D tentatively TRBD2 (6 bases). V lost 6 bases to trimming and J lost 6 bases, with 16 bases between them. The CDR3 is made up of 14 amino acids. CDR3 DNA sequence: TGTGCCAGCAGGAGACTAGTACTTCCCGATACGCAGTATTTT. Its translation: CASRRLVLPDTQYF.

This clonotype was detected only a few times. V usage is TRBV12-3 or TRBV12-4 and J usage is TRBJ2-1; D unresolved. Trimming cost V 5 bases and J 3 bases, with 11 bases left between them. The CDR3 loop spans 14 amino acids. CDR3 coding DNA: TGTGCCAGCAGTCCCCCTCCCCTCTACAATGAGCAGTTCTTC. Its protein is CASSPPPLYNEQFF.

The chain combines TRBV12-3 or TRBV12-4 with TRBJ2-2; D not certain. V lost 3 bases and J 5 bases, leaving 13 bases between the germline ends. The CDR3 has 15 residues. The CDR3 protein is CASSFFAVRTGELFF. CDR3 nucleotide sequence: TGTGCCAGCAGTTTCTTTGCTGTTAGGACCGGGGAGCTGTTTTTT.

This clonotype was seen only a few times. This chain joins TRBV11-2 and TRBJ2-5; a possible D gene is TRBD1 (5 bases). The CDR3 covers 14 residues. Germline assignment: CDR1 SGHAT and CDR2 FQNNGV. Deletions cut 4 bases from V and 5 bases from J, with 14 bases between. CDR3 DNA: TGTGCCAGCAGCTCAGGACATCTAGGGGAGACCCAGTACTTC. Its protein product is CASSSGHLGETQYF.